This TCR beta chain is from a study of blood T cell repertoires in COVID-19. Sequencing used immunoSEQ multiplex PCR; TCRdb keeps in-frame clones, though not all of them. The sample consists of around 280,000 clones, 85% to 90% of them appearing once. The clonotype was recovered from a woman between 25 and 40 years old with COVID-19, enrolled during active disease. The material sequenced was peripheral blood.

The CDR3 is CASSLPIRGRLTDTQYF. DNA for the CDR3: TGTGCCAGCAGCTTACCCATCAGGGGGCGCTTGACAGATACGCAGTATTTT. The chain employs TRBV7-3 and TRBJ2-3; 8 positions agree with TRBD1. Germline CDR1 is SGHTA and CDR2 is FQGTGA. This CDR3 comprises 17 residues. Trimming removed 2 bases from V and 3 bases from J; junction bases left unmatched: 10. Supplemented by reference TRBV7-3 and TRBJ2-3, the full variable domain reads GAGVSQTPSNKVTEKGKYVELRCDPISGHTALYWYRQSLGQGPEFLIYFQGTGAADDSGLPNDRFFAVRPEGSVSTLKIQRTERGDSAVYLCASSLPIRGRLTDTQYFGPGTRLTVL.